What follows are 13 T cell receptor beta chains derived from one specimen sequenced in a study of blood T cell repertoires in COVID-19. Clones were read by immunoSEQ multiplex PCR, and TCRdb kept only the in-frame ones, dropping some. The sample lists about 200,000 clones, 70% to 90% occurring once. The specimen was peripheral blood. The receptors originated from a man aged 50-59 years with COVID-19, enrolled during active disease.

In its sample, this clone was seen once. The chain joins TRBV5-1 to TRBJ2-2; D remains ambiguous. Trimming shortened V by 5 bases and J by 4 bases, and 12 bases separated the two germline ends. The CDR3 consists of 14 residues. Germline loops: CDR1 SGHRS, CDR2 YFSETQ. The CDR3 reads CASRYDTGTGELFF. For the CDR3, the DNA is TGCGCCAGCAGATATGACACCGGCACCGGGGAGCTGTTTTTT.

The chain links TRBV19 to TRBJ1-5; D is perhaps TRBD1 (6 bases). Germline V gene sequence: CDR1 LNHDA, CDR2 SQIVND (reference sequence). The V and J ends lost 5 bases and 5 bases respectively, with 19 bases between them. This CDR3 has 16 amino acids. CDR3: CASSSPDRGNHQPQHF. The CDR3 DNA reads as TGTGCCAGTAGTTCCCCGGACAGAGGGAACCATCAGCCCCAGCATTTT.

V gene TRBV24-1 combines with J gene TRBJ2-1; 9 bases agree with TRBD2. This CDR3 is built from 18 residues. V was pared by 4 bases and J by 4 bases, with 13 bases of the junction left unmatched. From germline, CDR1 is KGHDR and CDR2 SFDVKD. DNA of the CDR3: TGTGCCACCAGTGACCATCCGGGACTAGCAAGGGGATACAATGAGCAGTTCTTC. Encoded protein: CATSDHPGLARGYNEQFF.

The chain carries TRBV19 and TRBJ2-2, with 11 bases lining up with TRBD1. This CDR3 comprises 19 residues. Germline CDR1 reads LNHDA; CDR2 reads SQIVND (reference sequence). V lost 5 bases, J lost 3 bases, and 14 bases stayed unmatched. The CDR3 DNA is TGTGCCAGTAGTGACCCTCAGGGACAGGGGGTAACGGACACCGGGGAGCTGTTTTTT. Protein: CASSDPQGQGVTDTGELFF.

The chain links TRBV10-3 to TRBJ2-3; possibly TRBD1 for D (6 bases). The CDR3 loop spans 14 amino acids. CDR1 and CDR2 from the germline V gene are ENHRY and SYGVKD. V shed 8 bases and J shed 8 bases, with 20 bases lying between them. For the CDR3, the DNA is TGTGCCATCGCCGGGACACACGTGCCGGGTACGCAGTATTTT. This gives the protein CAIAGTHVPGTQYF.

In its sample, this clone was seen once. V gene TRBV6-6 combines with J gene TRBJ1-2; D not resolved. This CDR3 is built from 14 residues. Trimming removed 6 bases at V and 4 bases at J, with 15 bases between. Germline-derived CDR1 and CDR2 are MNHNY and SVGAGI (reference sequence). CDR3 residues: CASSLPRRGYGYTF. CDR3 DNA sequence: TGTGCCAGCAGCCTACCCCGGAGAGGCTATGGCTACACCTTC.

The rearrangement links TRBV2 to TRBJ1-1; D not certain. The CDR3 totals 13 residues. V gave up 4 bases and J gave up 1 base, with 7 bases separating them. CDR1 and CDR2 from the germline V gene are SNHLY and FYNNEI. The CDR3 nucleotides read TGTGCCAGCAGTGGGCAGAAGAACACTGAAGCTTTCTTT. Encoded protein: CASSGQKNTEAFF. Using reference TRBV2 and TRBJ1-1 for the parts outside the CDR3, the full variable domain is EPEVTQTPSHQVTQMGQEVILRCVPISNHLYFYWYRQILGQKVEFLVSFYNNEISEKSEIFDDQFSVERPDGSNFTLKIRSTKLEDSAMYFCASSGQKNTEAFFGQGTRLTVV.

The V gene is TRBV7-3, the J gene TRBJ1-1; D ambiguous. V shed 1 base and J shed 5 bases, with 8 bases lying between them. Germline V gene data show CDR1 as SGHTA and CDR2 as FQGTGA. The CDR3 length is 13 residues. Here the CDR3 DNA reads TGTGCCAGCAGCTTAAGTCGGTTGACTGAAGCTTTCTTT. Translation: CASSLSRLTEAFF.

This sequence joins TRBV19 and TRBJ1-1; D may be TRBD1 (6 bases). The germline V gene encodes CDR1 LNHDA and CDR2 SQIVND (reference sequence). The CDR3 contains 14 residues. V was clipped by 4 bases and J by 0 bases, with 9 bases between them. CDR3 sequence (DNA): TGTGCCAGTAGTAAGACAGGCATGAACACTGAAGCTTTCTTT. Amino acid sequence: CASSKTGMNTEAFF.

CDR3 nucleotide sequence: TGTGCCAGCCGGCCTACTCTGGGGGAGGGGGGCTACACCTTC. Translated: CASRPTLGEGGYTF. V gene TRBV5-4 combines with J gene TRBJ1-2, with TRBD1 as a possible D gene (5 bases). Trimming left V 7 bases short and J 8 bases short, with 21 bases between. Germline CDR1 SGHNT, CDR2 YYREEE (reference sequence). The CDR3 is 14 residues long.

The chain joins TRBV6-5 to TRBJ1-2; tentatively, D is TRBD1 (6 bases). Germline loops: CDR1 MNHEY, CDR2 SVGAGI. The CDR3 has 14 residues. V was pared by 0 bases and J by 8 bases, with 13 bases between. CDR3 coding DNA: TGTGCCAGCAGTTACTCAATGGGGGCGCAAGGCTACACCTTC. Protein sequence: CASSYSMGAQGYTF.

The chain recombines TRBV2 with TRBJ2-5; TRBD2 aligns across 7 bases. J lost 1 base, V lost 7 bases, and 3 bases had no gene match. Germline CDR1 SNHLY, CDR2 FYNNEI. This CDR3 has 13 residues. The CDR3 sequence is CASKGRVQETQYF. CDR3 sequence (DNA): TGTGCCAGCAAAGGGAGGGTCCAAGAGACCCAGTACTTC.

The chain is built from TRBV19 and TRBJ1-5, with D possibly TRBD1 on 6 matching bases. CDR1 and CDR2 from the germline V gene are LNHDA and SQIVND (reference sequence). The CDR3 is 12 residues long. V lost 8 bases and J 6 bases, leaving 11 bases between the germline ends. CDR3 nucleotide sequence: TGTGCCAGTGGGATGGGGGCTCAGCCCCAGCATTTT. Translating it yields CASGMGAQPQHF.